Described below is a single T cell receptor beta chain sequence and its context. The specificity of this receptor is unknown. Per-base quality was not reported, and no clone a single base away is much larger than it. The sample is drawn from a study of control samples from healthy donors and cancer patients (dated by TCRdb to 2018 to 2021). CDR1 KGHDR and CDR2 SFDVKD are derived from the germline V gene. Compared with germline, V lacks 4 bases and J lacks 4 bases; bases without a gene match: 6. From the cysteine up to the phenylalanine, the CDR3 has a length of 15 residues. This entry keeps only the CDR3 DNA: 45 bases, framed from base 1. The method behind the library was the immunoSEQ multiplex PCR assay. The clones in this table, taken by TCRdb from immuneACCESS, are in-frame only. Not every clone is retained; where verified, under half of the shortfall comes from an unresolved V gene, and the cause of the rest is unknown. This sample is represented by about 190,000 clones; around 93% of them were singletons. About 2% of the sample is held by the ten biggest clonotypes.

The rearranged chain carries TRBV24-1 and TRBJ2-3, with 8 bases in between that match TRBD1. The clonotype comes from a man aged 25-45 years in good health. The sequenced sample consisted of blood. The CDR3 protein is CATSDPGQEPDTQYF. The sequenced DNA: TGTGCCACCAGTGACCCGGGACAGGAGCCAGATACGCAGTATTTT.